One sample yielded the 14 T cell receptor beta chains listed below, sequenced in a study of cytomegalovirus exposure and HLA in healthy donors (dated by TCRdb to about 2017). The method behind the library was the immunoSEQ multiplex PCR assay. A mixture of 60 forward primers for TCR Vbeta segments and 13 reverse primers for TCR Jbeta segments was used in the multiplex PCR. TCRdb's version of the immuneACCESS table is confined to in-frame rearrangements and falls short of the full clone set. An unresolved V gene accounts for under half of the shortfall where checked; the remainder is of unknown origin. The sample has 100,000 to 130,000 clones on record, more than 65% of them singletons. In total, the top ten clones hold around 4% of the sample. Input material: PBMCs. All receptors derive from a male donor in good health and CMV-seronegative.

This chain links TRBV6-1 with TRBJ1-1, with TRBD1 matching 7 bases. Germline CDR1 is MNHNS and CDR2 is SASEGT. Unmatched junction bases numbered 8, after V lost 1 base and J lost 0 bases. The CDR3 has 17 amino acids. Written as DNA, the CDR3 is TGTGCCAGCAGTGAAGGCCGAGGGGGCCTAATGAACACTGAAGCTTTCTTT. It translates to CASSEGRGGLMNTEAFF.

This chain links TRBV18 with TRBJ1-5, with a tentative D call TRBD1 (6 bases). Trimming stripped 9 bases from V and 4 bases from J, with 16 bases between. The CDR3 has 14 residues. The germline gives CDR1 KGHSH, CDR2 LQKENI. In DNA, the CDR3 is TGTGCCAGTACCGGGACATCGGGGAATCAGCCCCAGCATTTT. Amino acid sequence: CASTGTSGNQPQHF. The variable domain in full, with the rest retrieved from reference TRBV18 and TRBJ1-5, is NAGVMQNPRHLVRRRGQEARLRCSPMKGHSHVYWYRQLPEEGLKFMVYLQKENIIDESGMPKERFSAEFPKEGPSILRIQQVVRGDSAAYFCASTGTSGNQPQHFGDGTRLSIL.

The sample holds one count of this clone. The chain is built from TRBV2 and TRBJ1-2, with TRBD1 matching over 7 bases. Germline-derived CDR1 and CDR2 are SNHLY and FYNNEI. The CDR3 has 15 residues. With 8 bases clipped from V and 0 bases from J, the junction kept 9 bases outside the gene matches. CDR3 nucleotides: TGTGCCAGCCGGGGGCCGGGACAGACTAACTATGGCTACACCTTC. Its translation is CASRGPGQTNYGYTF.

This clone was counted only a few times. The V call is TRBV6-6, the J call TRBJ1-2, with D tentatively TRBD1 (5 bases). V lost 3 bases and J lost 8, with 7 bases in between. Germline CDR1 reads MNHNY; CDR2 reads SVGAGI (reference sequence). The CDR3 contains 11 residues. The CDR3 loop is CASSYQGGYTF. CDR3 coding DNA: TGTGCCAGCAGTTATCAGGGCGGCTACACCTTC.

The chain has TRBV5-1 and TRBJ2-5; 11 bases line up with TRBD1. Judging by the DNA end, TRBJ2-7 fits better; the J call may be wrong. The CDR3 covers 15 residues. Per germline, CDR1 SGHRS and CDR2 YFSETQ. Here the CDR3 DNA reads TGCGCCAGCAGCCCCCAGGACAGGGGGCTTACCGAGCAGTACTTC. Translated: CASSPQDRGLTEQYF.

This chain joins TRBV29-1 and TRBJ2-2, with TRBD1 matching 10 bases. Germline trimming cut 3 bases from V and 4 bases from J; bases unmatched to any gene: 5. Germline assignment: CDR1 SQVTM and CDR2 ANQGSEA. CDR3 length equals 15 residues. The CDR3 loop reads CSVEGGTGVTGELFF. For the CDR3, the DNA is TGCAGCGTTGAGGGAGGGACAGGGGTCACCGGGGAGCTGTTTTTT.

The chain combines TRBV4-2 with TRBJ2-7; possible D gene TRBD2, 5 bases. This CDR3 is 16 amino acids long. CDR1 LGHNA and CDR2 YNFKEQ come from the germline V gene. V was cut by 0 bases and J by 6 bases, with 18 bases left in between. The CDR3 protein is CASSQDLAQKRGEQYF. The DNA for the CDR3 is TGTGCCAGCAGCCAAGATCTAGCCCAAAAACGGGGCGAGCAGTACTTC.

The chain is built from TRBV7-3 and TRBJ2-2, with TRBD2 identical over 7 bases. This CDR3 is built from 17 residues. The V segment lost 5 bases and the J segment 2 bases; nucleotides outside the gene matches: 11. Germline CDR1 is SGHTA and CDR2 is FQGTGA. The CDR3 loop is CASSPAGRQENTGELFF. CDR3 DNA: TGTGCCAGCAGCCCCGCCGGGAGGCAGGAAAACACCGGGGAGCTGTTTTTT.

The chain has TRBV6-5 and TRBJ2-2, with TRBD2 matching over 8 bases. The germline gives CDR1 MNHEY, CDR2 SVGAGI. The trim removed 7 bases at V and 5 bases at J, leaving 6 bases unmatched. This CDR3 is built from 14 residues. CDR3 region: CASKSSGETGELFF. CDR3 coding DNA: TGTGCCAGCAAGAGTAGCGGGGAGACCGGGGAGCTGTTTTTT.

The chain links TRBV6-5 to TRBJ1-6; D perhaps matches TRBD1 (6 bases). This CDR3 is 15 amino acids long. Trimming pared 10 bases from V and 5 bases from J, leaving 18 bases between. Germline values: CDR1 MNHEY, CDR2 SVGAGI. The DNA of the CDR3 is TGTGCCACCCAGGGGAGAGCTCGGAATAATTCACCCCTCCACTTT. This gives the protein CATQGRARNNSPLHF.

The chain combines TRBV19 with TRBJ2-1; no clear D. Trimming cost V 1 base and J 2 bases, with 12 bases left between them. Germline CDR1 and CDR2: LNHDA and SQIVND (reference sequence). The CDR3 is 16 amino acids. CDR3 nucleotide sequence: TGTGCCAGTAGTATAGGGCTGGGCAGCACCTACAATGAGCAGTTCTTC. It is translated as CASSIGLGSTYNEQFF.

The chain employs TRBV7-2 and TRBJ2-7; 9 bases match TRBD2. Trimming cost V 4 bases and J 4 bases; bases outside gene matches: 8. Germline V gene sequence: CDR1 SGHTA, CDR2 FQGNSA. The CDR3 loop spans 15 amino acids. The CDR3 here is CASSYGTSTMYEQYF. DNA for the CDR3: TGTGCCAGCAGCTACGGGACTAGCACAATGTACGAGCAGTACTTC.

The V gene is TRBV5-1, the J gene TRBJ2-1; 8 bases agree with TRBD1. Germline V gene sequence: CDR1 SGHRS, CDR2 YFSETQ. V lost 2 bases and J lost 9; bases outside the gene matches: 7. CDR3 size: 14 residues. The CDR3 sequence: CASSFLPGGLEQFF. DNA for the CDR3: TGCGCCAGCAGCTTTCTCCCAGGGGGCCTTGAGCAGTTCTTC.

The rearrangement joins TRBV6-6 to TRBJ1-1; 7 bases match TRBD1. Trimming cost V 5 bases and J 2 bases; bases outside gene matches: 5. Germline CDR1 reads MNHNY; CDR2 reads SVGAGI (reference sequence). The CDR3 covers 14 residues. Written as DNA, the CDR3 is TGTGCCAGCAGTGCCGACAGGGTCAACACTGAAGCTTTCTTT. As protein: CASSADRVNTEAFF.